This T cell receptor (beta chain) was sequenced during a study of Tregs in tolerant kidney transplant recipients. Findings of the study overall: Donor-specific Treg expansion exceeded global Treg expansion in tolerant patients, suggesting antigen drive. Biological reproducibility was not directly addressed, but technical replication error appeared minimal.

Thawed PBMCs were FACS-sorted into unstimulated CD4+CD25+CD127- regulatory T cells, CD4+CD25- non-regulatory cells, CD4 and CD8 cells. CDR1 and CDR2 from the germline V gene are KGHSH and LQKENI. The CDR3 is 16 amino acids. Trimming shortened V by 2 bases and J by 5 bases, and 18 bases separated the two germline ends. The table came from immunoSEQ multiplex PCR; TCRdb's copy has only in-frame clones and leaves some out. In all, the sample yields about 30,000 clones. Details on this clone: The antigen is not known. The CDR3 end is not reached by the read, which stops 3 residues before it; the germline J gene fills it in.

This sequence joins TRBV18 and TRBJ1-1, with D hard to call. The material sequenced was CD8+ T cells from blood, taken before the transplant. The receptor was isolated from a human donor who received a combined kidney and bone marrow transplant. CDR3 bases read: TGTGCCAGCTCACCAGGCGGGCGCTGGGATGGGACTGAA. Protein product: CASSPGGRWDGTE. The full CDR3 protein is CASSPGGRWDGTEAFF. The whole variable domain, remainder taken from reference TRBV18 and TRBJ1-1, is NAGVMQNPRHLVRRRGQEARLRCSPMKGHSHVYWYRQLPEEGLKFMVYLQKENIIDESGMPKERFSAEFPKEGPSILRIQQVVRGDSAAYFCASSPGGRWDGTEAFFGQGTRLTVV.